This TCR beta chain stems from a study of early stage breast cancer tumors. The wider study: Of some 17 invasive breast tumors, about a dozen were hormone receptor-positive, HER2-negative. Average read coverage per sample was approximately 9.4-fold.

Study-level findings and limits: Commonly generated sequences made up most enriched TCRB sequences shared between patients. Bulk DNA sequencing of unsorted cells missed chain pairing and markers.

This clone occurred a few times. Its antigen remains unknown. Sequencing was performed with immunoSEQ multiplex PCR; in TCRdb, only in-frame clones are kept and a portion is missing. The repertoire consists of around 28,000 clones, with around 50% occurring once and the leading ten covering 8.5%. V lost 3 bases and J lost 6; bases outside the gene matches: 8. The germline gives CDR1 KGHSH, CDR2 LQKENI. The CDR3 has 16 amino acids. The rearrangement uses TRBV18 and TRBJ2-2, with 9 bases lining up with TRBD2. This TCR derives from a person aged 45 to 59 with breast cancer. Sequenced sample: breast tumor tissue. CDR3 protein: CASSPKAGGAPGELFF. The DNA of the CDR3 is TGTGCCAGCTCACCTAAAGCGGGAGGAGCTCCCGGGGAGCTGTTTTTT.